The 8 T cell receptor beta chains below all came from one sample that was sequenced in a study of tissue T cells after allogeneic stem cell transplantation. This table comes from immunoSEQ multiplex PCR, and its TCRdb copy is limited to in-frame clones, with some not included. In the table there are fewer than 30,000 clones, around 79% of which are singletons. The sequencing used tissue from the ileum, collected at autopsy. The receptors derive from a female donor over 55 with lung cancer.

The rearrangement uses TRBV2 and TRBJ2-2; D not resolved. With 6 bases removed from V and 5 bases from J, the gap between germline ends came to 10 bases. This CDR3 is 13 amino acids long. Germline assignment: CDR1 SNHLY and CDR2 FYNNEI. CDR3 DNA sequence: TGTGCCAGCAGCCGAGAGGCTACCGGGGAGCTGTTTTTT. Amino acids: CASSREATGELFF.

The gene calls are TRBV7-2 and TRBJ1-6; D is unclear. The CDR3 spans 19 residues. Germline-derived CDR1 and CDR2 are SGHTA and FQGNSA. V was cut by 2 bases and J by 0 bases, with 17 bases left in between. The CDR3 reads CASSLRPPTAASYNSPLHF. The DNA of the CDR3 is TGTGCCAGCAGCTTACGCCCACCAACAGCAGCCTCCTATAATTCACCCCTCCACTTT.

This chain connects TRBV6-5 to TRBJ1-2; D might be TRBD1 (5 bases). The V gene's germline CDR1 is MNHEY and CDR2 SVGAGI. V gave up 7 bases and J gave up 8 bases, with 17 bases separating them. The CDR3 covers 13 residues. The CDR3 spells CASTPQDTGGYTF. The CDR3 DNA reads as TGTGCCAGCACCCCACAGGACACGGGAGGCTACACCTTC.

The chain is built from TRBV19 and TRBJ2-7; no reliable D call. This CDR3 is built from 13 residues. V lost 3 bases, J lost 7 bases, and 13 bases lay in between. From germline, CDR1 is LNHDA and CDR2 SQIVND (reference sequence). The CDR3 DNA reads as TGTGCCAGTAGTATTTCGCCTCCCGAGGAGCAGTACTTC. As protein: CASSISPPEEQYF.

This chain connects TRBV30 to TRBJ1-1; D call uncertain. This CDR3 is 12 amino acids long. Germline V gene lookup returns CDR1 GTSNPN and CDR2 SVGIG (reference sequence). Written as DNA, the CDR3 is TGTGGAGGTGGCAGCCCGAACACTGAAGCTTTCTTT. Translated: CGGGSPNTEAFF. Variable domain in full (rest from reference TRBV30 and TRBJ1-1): SQTIHQWPATLVQPVGSPLSLECTVEGTSNPNLYWYRQAAGRGLQLLFYSVGIGQISSEVPQNLSASRPQDRQFILSSKKLLLSDSGFYLCGGGSPNTEAFFGQGTRLTVV.

The CDR3 nucleotides read TGCGCCAGCCGTCCCGGGACAGGGACGAACACTGAAGCTTTCTTT. This encodes CASRPGTGTNTEAFF. The chain recombines TRBV5-1 with TRBJ1-1; 9 bases match TRBD1. Germline CDR1 and CDR2: SGHRS and YFSETQ. V was clipped by 7 bases and J by 1 base; unmatched bases: 8. The CDR3 is 15 residues long.

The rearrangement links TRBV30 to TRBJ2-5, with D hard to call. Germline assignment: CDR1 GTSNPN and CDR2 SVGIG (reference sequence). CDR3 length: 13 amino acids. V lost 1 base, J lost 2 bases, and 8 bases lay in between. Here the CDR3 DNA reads TGTGCCTGGAGTGGGAACGGACAAGAGACCCAGTACTTC. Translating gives CAWSGNGQETQYF. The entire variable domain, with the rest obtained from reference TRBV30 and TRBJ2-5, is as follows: SQTIHQWPATLVQPVGSPLSLECTVEGTSNPNLYWYRQAAGRGLQLLFYSVGIGQISSEVPQNLSASRPQDRQFILSSKKLLLSDSGFYLCAWSGNGQETQYFGPGTRLLVL.

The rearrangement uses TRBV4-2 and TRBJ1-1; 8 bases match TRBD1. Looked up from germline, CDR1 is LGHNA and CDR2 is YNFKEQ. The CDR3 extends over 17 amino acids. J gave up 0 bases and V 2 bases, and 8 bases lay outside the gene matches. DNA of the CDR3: TGTGCCAGCAGCCAACTCGGACAGGGACTAATGAACACTGAAGCTTTCTTT. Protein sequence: CASSQLGQGLMNTEAFF.